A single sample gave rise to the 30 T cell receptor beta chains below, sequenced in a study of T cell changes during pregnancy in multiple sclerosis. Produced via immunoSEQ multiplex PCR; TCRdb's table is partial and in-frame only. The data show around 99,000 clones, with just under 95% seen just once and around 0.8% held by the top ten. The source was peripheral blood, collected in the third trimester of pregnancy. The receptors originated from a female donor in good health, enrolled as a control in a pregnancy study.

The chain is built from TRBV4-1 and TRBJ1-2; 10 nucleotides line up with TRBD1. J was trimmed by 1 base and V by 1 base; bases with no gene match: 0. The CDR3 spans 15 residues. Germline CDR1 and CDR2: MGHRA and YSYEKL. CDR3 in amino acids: CASSQGDRGNYGYTF. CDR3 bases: TGCGCCAGCAGCCAAGGGGACAGGGGTAACTATGGCTACACCTTC.

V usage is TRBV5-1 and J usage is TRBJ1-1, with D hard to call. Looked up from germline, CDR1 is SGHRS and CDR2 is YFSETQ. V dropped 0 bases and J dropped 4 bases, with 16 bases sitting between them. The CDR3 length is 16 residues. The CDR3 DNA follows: TGCGCCAGCAGCTTGGAGTTGGTTGGCGGTGGCACTGAAGCTTTCTTT. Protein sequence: CASSLELVGGGTEAFF.

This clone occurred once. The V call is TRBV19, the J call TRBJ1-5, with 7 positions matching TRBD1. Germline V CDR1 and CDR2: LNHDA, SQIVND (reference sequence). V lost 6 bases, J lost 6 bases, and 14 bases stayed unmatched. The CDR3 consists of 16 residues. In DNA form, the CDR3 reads TGTGCCAGTAGCCAGGGGGGTGGGATAAAGGTTCAGCCCCAGCATTTT. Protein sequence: CASSQGGGIKVQPQHF.

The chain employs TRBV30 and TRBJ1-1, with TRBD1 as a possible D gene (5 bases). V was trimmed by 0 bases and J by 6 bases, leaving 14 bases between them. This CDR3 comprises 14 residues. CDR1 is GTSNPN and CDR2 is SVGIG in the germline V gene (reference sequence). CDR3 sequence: CAWSVRGKLAEAFF. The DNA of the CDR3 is TGTGCCTGGAGTGTACGGGGGAAATTGGCTGAAGCTTTCTTT.

The CDR3 protein is CASSLTGGSEAFF. CDR3 DNA: TGTGCCAGCAGCCTTACAGGGGGCAGTGAAGCTTTCTTT. The chain uses TRBV5-6 and TRBJ1-1; 9 nucleotides agree with TRBD1. Per germline, CDR1 SGHDT and CDR2 YYEEEE. The CDR3 length is 13 residues. V shed 4 bases and J 7 bases; nucleotides not matched to a gene: 5.

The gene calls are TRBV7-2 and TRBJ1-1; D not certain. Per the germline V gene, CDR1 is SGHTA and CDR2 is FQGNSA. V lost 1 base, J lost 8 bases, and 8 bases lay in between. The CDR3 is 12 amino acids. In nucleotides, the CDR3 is TGTGCCAGCAGCTTAGACGGTCACGAAGCTTTCTTT. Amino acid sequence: CASSLDGHEAFF.

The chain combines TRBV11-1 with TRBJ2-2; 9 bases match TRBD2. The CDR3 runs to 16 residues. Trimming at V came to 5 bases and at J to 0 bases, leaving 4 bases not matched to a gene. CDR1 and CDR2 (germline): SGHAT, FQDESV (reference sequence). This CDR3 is CASSRLAGTNTGELFF. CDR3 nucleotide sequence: TGTGCCAGCAGCCGTCTAGCGGGGACGAACACCGGGGAGCTGTTTTTT.

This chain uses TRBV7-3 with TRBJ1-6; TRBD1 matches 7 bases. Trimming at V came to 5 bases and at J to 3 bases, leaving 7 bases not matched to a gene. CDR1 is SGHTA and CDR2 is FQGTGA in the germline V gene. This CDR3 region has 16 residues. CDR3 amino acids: CASSRQGGNYNSPLHF. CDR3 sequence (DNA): TGTGCCAGCAGCCGTCAGGGGGGAAACTATAATTCACCCCTCCACTTT.

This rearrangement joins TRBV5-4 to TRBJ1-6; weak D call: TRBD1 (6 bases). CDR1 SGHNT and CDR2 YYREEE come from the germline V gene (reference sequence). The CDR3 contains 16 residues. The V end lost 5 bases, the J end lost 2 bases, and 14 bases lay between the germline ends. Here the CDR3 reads CASRVSQGPYNSPLHF. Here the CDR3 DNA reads TGTGCCAGCAGGGTGAGCCAGGGGCCCTATAATTCACCCCTCCACTTT.

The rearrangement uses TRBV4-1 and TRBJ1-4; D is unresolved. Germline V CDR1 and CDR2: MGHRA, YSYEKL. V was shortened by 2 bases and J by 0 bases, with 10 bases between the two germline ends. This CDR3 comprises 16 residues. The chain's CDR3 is CASSQRTGTTNEKLFF. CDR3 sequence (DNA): TGCGCCAGCAGCCAACGGACTGGGACAACTAATGAAAAACTGTTTTTT.

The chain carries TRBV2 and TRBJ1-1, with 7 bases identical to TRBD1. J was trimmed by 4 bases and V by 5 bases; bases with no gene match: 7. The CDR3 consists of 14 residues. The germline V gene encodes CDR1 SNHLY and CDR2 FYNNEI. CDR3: CASSRQGRATEAFF. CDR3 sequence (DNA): TGTGCCAGCAGTAGACAGGGTAGGGCCACTGAAGCTTTCTTT.

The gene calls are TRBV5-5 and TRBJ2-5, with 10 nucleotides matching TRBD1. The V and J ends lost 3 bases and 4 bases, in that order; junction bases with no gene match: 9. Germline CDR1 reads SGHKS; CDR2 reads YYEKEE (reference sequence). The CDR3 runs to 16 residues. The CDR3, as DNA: TGTGCCAGCAGCTCTCTATTTAGGGACAGGGGAGAGACCCAGTACTTC. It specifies CASSSLFRDRGETQYF.

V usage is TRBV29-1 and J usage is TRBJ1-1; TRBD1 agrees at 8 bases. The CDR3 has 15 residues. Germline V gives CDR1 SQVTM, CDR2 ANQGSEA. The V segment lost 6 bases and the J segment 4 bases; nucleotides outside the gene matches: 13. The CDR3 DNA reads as TGCAGCGTCCTAGACCGGACAGGGACGAGCACTGAAGCTTTCTTT. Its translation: CSVLDRTGTSTEAFF.

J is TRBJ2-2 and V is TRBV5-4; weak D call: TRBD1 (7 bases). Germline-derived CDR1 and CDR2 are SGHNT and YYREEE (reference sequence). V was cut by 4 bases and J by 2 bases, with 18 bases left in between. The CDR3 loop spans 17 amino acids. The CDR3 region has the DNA TGTGCCAGCAGCCGGAGGGGACAGAGTTCTAACACCGGGGAGCTGTTTTTT. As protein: CASSRRGQSSNTGELFF.

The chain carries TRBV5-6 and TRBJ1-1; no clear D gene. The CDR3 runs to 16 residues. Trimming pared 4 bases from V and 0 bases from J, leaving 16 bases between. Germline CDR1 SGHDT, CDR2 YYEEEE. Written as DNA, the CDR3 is TGTGCCAGCAGCCCCTATACCCGACGGGTGAACACTGAAGCTTTCTTT. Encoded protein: CASSPYTRRVNTEAFF.

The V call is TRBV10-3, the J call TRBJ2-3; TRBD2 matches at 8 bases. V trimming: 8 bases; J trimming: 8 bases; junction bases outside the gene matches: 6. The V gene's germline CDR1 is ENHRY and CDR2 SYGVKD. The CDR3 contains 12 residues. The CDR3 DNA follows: TGTGCCATCCGGGGGGGGGCCGGTACGCAGTATTTT. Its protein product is CAIRGGAGTQYF.

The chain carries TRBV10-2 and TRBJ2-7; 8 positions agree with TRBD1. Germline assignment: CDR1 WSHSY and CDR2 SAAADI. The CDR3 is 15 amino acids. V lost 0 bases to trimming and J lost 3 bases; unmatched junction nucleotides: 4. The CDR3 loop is CASSESGTGFYEQYF. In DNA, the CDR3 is TGCGCCAGCAGTGAGTCGGGGACAGGCTTCTACGAGCAGTACTTC.

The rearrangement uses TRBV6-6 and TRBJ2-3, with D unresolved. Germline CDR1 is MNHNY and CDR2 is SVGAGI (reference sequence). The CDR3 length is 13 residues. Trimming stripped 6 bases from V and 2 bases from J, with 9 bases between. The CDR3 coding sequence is TGTGCCAGCAGCCCCTCCCCCACAGATACGCAGTATTTT. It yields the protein CASSPSPTDTQYF.

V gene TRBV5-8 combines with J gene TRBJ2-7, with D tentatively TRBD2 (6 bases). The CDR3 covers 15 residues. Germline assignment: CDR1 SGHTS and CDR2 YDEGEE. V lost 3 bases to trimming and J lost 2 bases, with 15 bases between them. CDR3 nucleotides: TGTGCCAGCAGCTACTATACGGGACTGACCTACGAGCAGTACTTC. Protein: CASSYYTGLTYEQYF.

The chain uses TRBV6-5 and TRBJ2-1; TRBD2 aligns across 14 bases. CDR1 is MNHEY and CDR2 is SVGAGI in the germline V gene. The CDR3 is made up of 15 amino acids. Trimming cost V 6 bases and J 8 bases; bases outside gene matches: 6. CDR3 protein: CASSATSGGADEQFF. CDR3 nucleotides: TGTGCCAGCAGCGCGACTAGCGGGGGGGCCGATGAGCAGTTCTTC.

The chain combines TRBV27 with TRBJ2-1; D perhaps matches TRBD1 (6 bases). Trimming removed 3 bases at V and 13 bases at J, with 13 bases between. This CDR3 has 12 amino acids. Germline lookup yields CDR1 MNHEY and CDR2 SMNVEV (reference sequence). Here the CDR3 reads CASSFIQGAQFF. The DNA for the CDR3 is TGTGCCAGCAGTTTCATACAGGGAGCTCAGTTCTTC.

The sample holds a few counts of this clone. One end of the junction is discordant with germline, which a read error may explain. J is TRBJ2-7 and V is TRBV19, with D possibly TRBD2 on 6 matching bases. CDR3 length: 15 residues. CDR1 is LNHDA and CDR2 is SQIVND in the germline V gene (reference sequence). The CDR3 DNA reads TGTGCCAGTAGCATAGGGACTCAAGCTTCCTACGAGCAGTACTTC. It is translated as CASSIGTQASYEQYF.

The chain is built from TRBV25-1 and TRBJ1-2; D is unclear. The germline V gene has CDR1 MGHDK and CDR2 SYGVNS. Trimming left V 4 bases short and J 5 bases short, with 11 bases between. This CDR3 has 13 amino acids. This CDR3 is CASSAHVSYGYTF. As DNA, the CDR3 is TGTGCCAGCAGTGCCCATGTTTCATATGGCTACACCTTC.

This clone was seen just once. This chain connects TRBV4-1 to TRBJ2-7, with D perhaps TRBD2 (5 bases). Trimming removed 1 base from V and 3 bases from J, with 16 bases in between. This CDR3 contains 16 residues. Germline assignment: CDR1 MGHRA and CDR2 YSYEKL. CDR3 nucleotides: TGCGCCAGCAGCCAAGTCGGAGACACTAGTTTCTACGAGCAGTACTTC. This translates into CASSQVGDTSFYEQYF.

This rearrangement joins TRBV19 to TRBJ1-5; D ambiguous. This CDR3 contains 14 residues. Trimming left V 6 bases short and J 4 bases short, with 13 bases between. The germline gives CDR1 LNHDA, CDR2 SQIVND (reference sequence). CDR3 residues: CASSLGGRNQPQHF. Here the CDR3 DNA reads TGTGCCAGTAGCCTCGGAGGCAGGAATCAGCCCCAGCATTTT. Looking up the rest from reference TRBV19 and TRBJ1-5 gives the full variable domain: DGGITQSPKYLFRKEGQNVTLSCEQNLNHDAMYWYRQDPGQGLRLIYYSQIVNDFQKGDIAEGYSVSREKKESFPLTVTSAQKNPTAFYLCASSLGGRNQPQHFGDGTRLSIL.

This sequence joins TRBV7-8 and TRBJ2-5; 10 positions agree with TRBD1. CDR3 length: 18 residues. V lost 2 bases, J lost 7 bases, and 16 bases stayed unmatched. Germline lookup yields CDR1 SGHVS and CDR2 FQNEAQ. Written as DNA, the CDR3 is TGTGCCAGCAGCTTAAGGGCGGCGGGGACAGGGGCCTCGAGGACCCAGTACTTC. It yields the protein CASSLRAAGTGASRTQYF.

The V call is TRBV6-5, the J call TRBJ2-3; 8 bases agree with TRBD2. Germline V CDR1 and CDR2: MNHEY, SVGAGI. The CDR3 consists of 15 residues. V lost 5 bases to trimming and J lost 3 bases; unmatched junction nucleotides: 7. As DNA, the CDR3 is TGTGCCAGCAGTCGTAGCGGGGTCGCGACAGATACGCAGTATTTT. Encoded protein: CASSRSGVATDTQYF.

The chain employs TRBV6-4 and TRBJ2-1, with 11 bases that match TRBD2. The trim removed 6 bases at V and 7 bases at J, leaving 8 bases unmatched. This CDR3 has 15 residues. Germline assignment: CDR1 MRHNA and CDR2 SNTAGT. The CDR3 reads CASRKASGGRNEQFF. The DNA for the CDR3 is TGTGCCAGCAGGAAGGCTAGCGGGGGGCGGAATGAGCAGTTCTTC.

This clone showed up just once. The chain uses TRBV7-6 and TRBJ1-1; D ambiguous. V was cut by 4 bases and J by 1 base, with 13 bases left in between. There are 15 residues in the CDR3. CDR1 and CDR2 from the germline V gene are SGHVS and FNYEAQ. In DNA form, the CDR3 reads TGTGCCAGCAGCTCGCAGAGAGGGAAGAACACTGAAGCTTTCTTT. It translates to CASSSQRGKNTEAFF.

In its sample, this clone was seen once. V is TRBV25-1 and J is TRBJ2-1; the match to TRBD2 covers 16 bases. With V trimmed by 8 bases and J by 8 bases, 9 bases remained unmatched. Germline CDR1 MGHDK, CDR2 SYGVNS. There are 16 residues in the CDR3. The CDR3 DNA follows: TGTGCCAGCGGGACTAGCGGGGGGGCCATAACCCATGAGCAGTTCTTC. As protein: CASGTSGGAITHEQFF.